This T cell receptor (beta chain) was captured in a study of cytomegalovirus exposure and HLA in healthy donors. PCR involved 60 Vbeta and 13 Jbeta primers. TCRdb's table, derived via immunoSEQ multiplex PCR, lists solely in-frame clones and lacks some. In the table there are a few hundred thousand clones, about 83% of which are singletons. V lost 0 bases to trimming and J lost 3 bases; unmatched junction nucleotides: 1. The length of the CDR3 is 15 residues. The germline V gene has CDR1 LGHNA and CDR2 YSLEER. The sample consisted of PBMCs. The receptor was isolated from a woman aged 40 to 50 in good health and CMV-seropositive. The chain joins TRBV4-3 to TRBJ2-1; 8 nucleotides match TRBD2. The CDR3 region has the DNA TGCGCCAGCAGCCAAGAAAGCGGGAGCTACAATGAGCAGTTCTTC. Amino acids: CASSQESGSYNEQFF.